This T cell receptor beta chain was observed in a study of response to subunit inactivated influenza vaccine. The V segment lost 1 base and the J segment 12 bases; nucleotides outside the gene matches: 7. This CDR3 is built from 14 residues. Germline V gene lookup returns CDR1 SEHNR and CDR2 FQNEAQ (reference sequence). In its sample, this clonotype was seen a few times. In TCRdb, the RT-PCR reads were re-called with MiXCR into one record per CDR3 protein. The sample records more than 700,000 distinct CDR3 sequences, 21% being singletons. Sequences were derived from PBMCs from blood, sampled roughly 5 days after vaccination. This TCR came from a man aged 50 to 60 who received an inactivated influenza vaccine. V and J are TRBV7-9 and TRBJ2-7, with 12 bases matching TRBD2. The CDR3 here is CASSLGSSGRALYF. CDR3 in DNA: TGTGCCAGCAGCTTAGGATCTAGCGGGAGGGCCCTGTACTTC. The variable domain in full, with the rest retrieved from reference TRBV7-9 and TRBJ2-7, is DTGVSQNPRHKITKRGQNVTFRCDPISEHNRLYWYRQTLGQGPEFLTYFQNEAQLEKSRLLSDRFSAERPKGSFSTLEIQRTEQGDSAMYLCASSLGSSGRALYFGPGTRLTVT.